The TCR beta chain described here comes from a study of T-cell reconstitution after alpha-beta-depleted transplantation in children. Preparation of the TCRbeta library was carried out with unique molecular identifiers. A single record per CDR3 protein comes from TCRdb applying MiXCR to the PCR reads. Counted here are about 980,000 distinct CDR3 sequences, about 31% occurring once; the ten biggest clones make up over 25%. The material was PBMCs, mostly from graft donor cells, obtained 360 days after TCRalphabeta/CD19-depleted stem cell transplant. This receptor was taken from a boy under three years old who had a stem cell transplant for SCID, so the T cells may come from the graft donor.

Here the CDR3 DNA reads TGTGCCAGCAGCGTAGAACCACCAGATACGCAGTATTTT. As protein: CASSVEPPDTQYF. This chain links TRBV9 with TRBJ2-3; D unclear. The CDR3 length is 13 residues. Germline V gene lookup returns CDR1 SGDLS and CDR2 YYNGEE. The V gene lost 0 bases and the J gene lost 4 bases, with 6 bases spanning the gap.